This T cell receptor beta chain was captured in a study of T cells in Graves' hyperthyroidism and ophthalmopathy. The CDR3 is 15 amino acids. The germline V gene has CDR1 SGHVS and CDR2 FQNEAQ. Amplification of TCR beta CDR3 regions was performed using RNA transcripts as template. The TCR CDR3 first-round RT-PCR relied on the HTBI primer set. One entry per CDR3 protein results from TCRdb running MiXCR on the multiplex PCR reads. The data show 450,000 to 500,000 distinct CDR3 sequences, 22% seen once. V is TRBV7-8 and J is TRBJ2-5; D possibly uses TRBD1 or TRBD2 (5 bases each). The J call may be faulty, since TRBJ2-1 better matches the DNA end. The specimen was blood. This clonotype was obtained from a woman aged 70-85 years with Graves' ophthalmopathy. CDR3 amino acids: CASSSGSPLLGTQFF. The CDR3 DNA is TGTGCCAGCAGCTCAGGAAGTCCCCTCCTAGGGACCCAGTTCTTC.